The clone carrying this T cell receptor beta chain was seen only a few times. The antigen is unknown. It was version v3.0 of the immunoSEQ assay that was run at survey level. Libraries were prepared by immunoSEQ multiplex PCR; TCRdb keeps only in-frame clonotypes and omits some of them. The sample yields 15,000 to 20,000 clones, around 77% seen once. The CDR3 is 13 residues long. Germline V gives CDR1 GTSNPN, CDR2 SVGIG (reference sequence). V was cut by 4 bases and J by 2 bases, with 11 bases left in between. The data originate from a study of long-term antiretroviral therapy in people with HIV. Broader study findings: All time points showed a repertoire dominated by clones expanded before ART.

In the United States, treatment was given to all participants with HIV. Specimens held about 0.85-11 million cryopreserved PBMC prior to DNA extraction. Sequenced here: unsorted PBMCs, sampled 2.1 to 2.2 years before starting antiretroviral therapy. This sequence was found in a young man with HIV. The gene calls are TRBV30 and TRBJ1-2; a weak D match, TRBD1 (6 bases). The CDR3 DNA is TGTGCCTGGAACGACGACAGGAACTATGGCTACACCTTC. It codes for CAWNDDRNYGYTF.